A single sample gave rise to the 4 T cell receptor beta chains below, sequenced in a study of cytomegalovirus exposure and HLA in healthy donors. The method was immunoSEQ multiplex PCR; TCRdb's version includes in-frame clones alone and lacks a portion of them. The sample contains about 150,000 clones, approximately 90% of which appear only once. Sequenced material: PBMCs. The receptors were gathered from a man in his late teens or twenties in good health and CMV-seronegative.

The gene calls are TRBV9 and TRBJ2-7; D perhaps matches TRBD1 (6 bases). The CDR3 is 15 amino acids. V lost 3 bases, J lost 1 base, and 14 bases lay in between. The V gene's germline CDR1 is SGDLS and CDR2 YYNGEE. This CDR3 reads CASSAFGTPSYEQYF. The CDR3 DNA sequence: TGTGCCAGCAGCGCATTTGGGACACCGTCCTACGAGCAGTACTTC.

The J gene is TRBJ1-1, the V gene TRBV6-5, with D possibly being TRBD1 (6 bases). V lost 8 bases, J lost 7 bases, and 14 bases lay in between. The CDR3 totals 12 residues. The germline CDR1 and CDR2 sequences are MNHEY and SVGAGI. This CDR3 is CASQTQGIEAFF. Here the CDR3 DNA reads TGTGCCAGCCAAACACAGGGCATTGAAGCTTTCTTT.

J is TRBJ2-7 and V is TRBV5-6, with 8 bases that match TRBD2. CDR3 size: 18 residues. Germline CDR1 and CDR2: SGHDT and YYEEEE. The junction had 15 bases not matched to a gene; V was cut back by 2 bases and J by 2 bases. The DNA for the CDR3 is TGTGCCAGCAGCTTAATCCGGCTAGCGGGTACACTTACCTACGAGCAGTACGTC. This sequence encodes CASSLIRLAGTLTYEQYV.

The chain recombines TRBV11-2 with TRBJ2-7, with 10 positions matching TRBD2. CDR1 and CDR2 (germline): SGHAT, FQNNGV. The CDR3 extends over 17 amino acids. J gave up 2 bases and V 3 bases, and 10 bases lay outside the gene matches. The CDR3 DNA reads as TGTGCCAGCAGCTTGGATACCGGGACTAGCGCAACCTACGAGCAGTACGTC. This translates into CASSLDTGTSATYEQYV.